The 31 T cell receptor beta chains below come from one sample, sequenced in a study of T cells in Graves' hyperthyroidism and ophthalmopathy. The TCR beta CDR3 regions underwent amplification using RNA transcripts as the source. TCR CDR3 regions were first amplified by RT-PCR with HTBI primers. Each CDR3 protein is one row after TCRdb ran MiXCR on the multiplex PCR reads. The table has approximately 600,000 distinct CDR3 sequences, 13% to 15% seen once. The sample comprised blood. These receptors originate from a woman between 18 and 29 years old with Graves' ophthalmopathy.

This clonotype was picked up many times. This chain joins TRBV3-1 and TRBJ1-1; 10 bases are a match to TRBD1. From germline, CDR1 is LGHDT and CDR2 YNNKEL (reference sequence). J gave up 4 bases and V 6 bases, and 11 bases lay outside the gene matches. This CDR3 contains 16 residues. The CDR3 is CASRMDRGIEGTEAFF. CDR3 sequence (DNA): TGTGCCAGCAGGATGGACAGGGGGATCGAGGGCACTGAAGCTTTCTTT.

This clonotype was found many times. The CDR3 protein is CASSHRDRVDEQYF. The CDR3 nucleotides are TGTGCCAGCAGTCATCGGGACAGGGTTGACGAGCAGTACTTC. The chain has TRBV11-3 and TRBJ2-7; the match to TRBD1 covers 9 bases. The V segment lost 6 bases and the J segment 5 bases; nucleotides outside the gene matches: 8. CDR1 SGHNT and CDR2 YENEEA come from the germline V gene. The length of the CDR3 is 14 residues.

The chain couples TRBV20-1 to TRBJ1-1, with D uncertain. CDR3 length: 10 residues. Trimming removed 5 bases at V and 12 bases at J, with 13 bases between. CDR1 and CDR2 from the germline V gene are DFQATT and SNEGSKA (reference sequence). Here the CDR3 DNA reads TGCAGTGCTCCAAGTTACGGTACTTTCTTT. It translates to CSAPSYGTFF.

This CDR3 is CASSGPLGTGAPNTGELFF. CDR3 DNA: TGTGCCAGCAGCGGGCCGTTAGGGACAGGGGCGCCCAACACCGGGGAGCTGTTTTTT. The chain links TRBV3-1 to TRBJ2-2, with 10 bases lining up with TRBD1. V gave up 5 bases and J gave up 2 bases; unmatched junction bases: 14. CDR1 and CDR2 from the germline V gene are LGHDT and YNNKEL (reference sequence). The CDR3 runs to 19 residues.

At least ten counts were recorded for this clonotype. The chain combines TRBV7-8 with TRBJ2-4; the D gene could be TRBD1 or TRBD2 (5 bases each). This CDR3 spans 17 amino acids. Germline values: CDR1 SGHVS, CDR2 FQNEAQ. With 5 bases removed from V and 0 bases from J, the gap between germline ends came to 17 bases. The CDR3 is CASSPDRPGRAKNIQYF. The DNA for the CDR3 is TGTGCCAGCAGCCCTGATCGGCCAGGGAGAGCCAAAAACATTCAGTACTTC.

There are a few counts of this clonotype. V gene TRBV18 combines with J gene TRBJ1-4; D is unresolved. Trimming cost V 3 bases and J 3 bases, with 11 bases left between them. Germline V gene lookup returns CDR1 KGHSH and CDR2 LQKENI. The CDR3 covers 15 residues. Written as DNA, the CDR3 is TGTGCCAGCTCACCGATGGGCGGTGCTAATGAAAAACTGTTTTTT. The encoded protein is CASSPMGGANEKLFF.

In its sample, this clonotype was seen many times. This chain joins TRBV12-3 or TRBV12-4 and TRBJ2-7; 7 positions match TRBD2. This CDR3 spans 14 amino acids. V trimming: 3 bases; J trimming: 4 bases; junction bases outside the gene matches: 6. DNA of the CDR3: TGTGCCAGCAGTTTTGGGACTACCGAATACGAGCAGTACTTC. Its protein is CASSFGTTEYEQYF.

This clonotype was seen repeatedly, ten times or more. The chain couples TRBV6-1 to TRBJ2-3, with D perhaps given as TRBD1 or TRBD2 (5 bases each). This CDR3 is built from 16 residues. In germline, CDR1 is MNHNS, CDR2 SASEGT. Trimming cost V 6 bases and J 1 base, with 17 bases left between them. CDR3 amino acids: CASSPSGVGGTDTQYF. CDR3 bases: TGTGCCAGCAGCCCATCCGGGGTGGGGGGCACAGATACGCAGTATTTT.

This clonotype turned up a few times. The chain is built from TRBV20-1 and TRBJ1-1; TRBD1 matches 9 bases. The germline CDR1 and CDR2 sequences are DFQATT and SNEGSKA (reference sequence). Trimming cost V 6 bases and J 6 bases; bases outside gene matches: 5. The CDR3 has 12 amino acids. CDR3 bases: TGCAGTGCCCAGGGACAGGGATCTGAAGCTTTCTTT. Encoded protein: CSAQGQGSEAFF.

Many counts were recorded for this clonotype. V gene TRBV20-1 combines with J gene TRBJ2-1; D might be TRBD1 or TRBD2, each matching 5 bases. Germline CDR1 DFQATT, CDR2 SNEGSKA (reference sequence). This CDR3 has 13 residues. V was trimmed by 6 bases and J by 6 bases, leaving 15 bases between them. CDR3 sequence (DNA): TGCAGTGCCCCGAGGGGAACAGCCAATGAGCAGTTCTTC. Translation gives CSAPRGTANEQFF.

This clonotype was counted at least ten times. The chain has TRBV18 and TRBJ1-5; D unresolved. Per the germline V gene, CDR1 is KGHSH and CDR2 is LQKENI. V dropped 2 bases and J dropped 4 bases, with 6 bases sitting between them. There are 13 residues in the CDR3. The CDR3 loop is CASSPTANQPQHF. DNA for the CDR3: TGTGCCAGCTCACCAACAGCTAATCAGCCCCAGCATTTT.

The sample holds many counts of this clonotype. The chain couples TRBV27 to TRBJ2-7, with 10 bases lining up with TRBD1. CDR1 is MNHEY and CDR2 is SMNVEV in the germline V gene (reference sequence). V lost 0 bases to trimming and J lost 3 bases; unmatched junction nucleotides: 2. The CDR3 totals 15 residues. In nucleotides, the CDR3 is TGTGCCAGCAGTTTATCGGGACAGGGGCTCTACGAGCAGTACTTC. Its translation is CASSLSGQGLYEQYF.

This clonotype appeared a few times. The chain has TRBV9 and TRBJ2-3; the D is unclear. This CDR3 has 13 residues. The V and J ends lost 3 bases and 4 bases respectively, with 9 bases between them. Germline values: CDR1 SGDLS, CDR2 YYNGEE. The CDR3 region is CASSASGPDTQYF. The CDR3 DNA sequence: TGTGCCAGCAGCGCCTCAGGCCCAGATACGCAGTATTTT. The variable domain in full, with the rest retrieved from reference TRBV9 and TRBJ2-3, is DSGVTQTPKHLITATGQRVTLRCSPRSGDLSVYWYQQSLDQGLQFLIQYYNGEERAKGNILERFSAQQFPDLHSELNLSSLELGDSALYFCASSASGPDTQYFGPGTRLTVL.

The sample holds many counts of this clonotype. The chain is built from TRBV5-1 and TRBJ1-5; D perhaps matches TRBD1 (5 bases). The V end lost 2 bases, the J end lost 7 bases, and 10 bases lay between the germline ends. CDR3 length equals 13 residues. In germline, CDR1 is SGHRS, CDR2 YFSETQ. The CDR3 sequence is CASSFDSDQPQHF. CDR3 sequence (DNA): TGCGCCAGCAGCTTCGACAGTGACCAGCCCCAGCATTTT.

The V gene is TRBV7-3, the J gene TRBJ2-1; 9 nucleotides align to TRBD2. J was trimmed by 2 bases and V by 8 bases; bases with no gene match: 7. The germline V gene encodes CDR1 SGHTA and CDR2 FQGTGA. The CDR3 spans 15 residues. The CDR3 is CASREIAGAYNEQFF. CDR3 DNA sequence: TGTGCCAGCCGAGAAATAGCGGGAGCCTACAATGAGCAGTTCTTC.

This clonotype was counted at least ten times. This chain joins TRBV9 and TRBJ2-3, with 7 bases lining up with TRBD1. Germline V lookup: CDR1 SGDLS, CDR2 YYNGEE. V shed 2 bases and J 0 bases; nucleotides not matched to a gene: 6. The length of the CDR3 is 16 residues. The CDR3 is CASSVNRDRSTDTQYF. The CDR3 nucleotides read TGTGCCAGCAGCGTTAACCGGGACAGAAGCACAGATACGCAGTATTTT.

The chain has TRBV19 and TRBJ2-7; 8 bases are a match to TRBD2. This CDR3 comprises 14 residues. Germline trimming cut 2 bases from V and 5 bases from J; bases unmatched to any gene: 5. Germline V lookup: CDR1 LNHDA, CDR2 SQIVND (reference sequence). Here the CDR3 DNA reads TGTGCCAGTAGTATACGGGAGGGCCTCCACGAGCAGTACTTC. Amino acid sequence: CASSIREGLHEQYF.

V gene TRBV4-3 combines with J gene TRBJ2-2, with D tentatively TRBD2 (7 bases). Germline CDR1 LGHNA, CDR2 YSLEER. The length of the CDR3 is 16 residues. V lost 0 bases and J 6 bases, leaving 14 bases between the germline ends. This CDR3 reads CASSQDGGGRAGELFF. The CDR3 DNA is TGCGCCAGCAGCCAAGATGGGGGGGGCAGGGCCGGGGAGCTGTTTTTT.

Ten or more counts support this clonotype. The genes are TRBV18 and TRBJ2-1, with D perhaps TRBD2 (5 bases). The V gene lost 6 bases and the J gene lost 7 bases, with 13 bases spanning the gap. The CDR3 is made up of 13 amino acids. Germline lookup yields CDR1 KGHSH and CDR2 LQKENI. The CDR3 bases are TGTGCCAGCTCGGGCGGGCCCCAAAATGAGCAGTTCTTC. This encodes CASSGGPQNEQFF.

This clonotype was seen repeatedly, ten times or more. The chain joins TRBV30 to TRBJ2-4; maybe TRBD1 (7 bases). Deletions cut 1 base from V and 8 bases from J, with 12 bases between. The length of the CDR3 is 13 residues. CDR1 is GTSNPN and CDR2 is SVGIG in the germline V gene (reference sequence). The CDR3 here is CAWSEAGGYIQYF. The CDR3 DNA sequence: TGTGCCTGGAGTGAGGCAGGGGGGTACATTCAGTACTTC.

This clonotype was detected a few times. J is TRBJ2-4 and V is TRBV6-2 or TRBV6-3; 8 bases match TRBD2. Germline trimming cut 6 bases from V and 3 bases from J; bases unmatched to any gene: 4. The germline gives CDR1 MNHEY, CDR2 SVGEGT. The CDR3 has 14 amino acids. CDR3 amino acids: CASSLTSGKNIQYF. CDR3 coding DNA: TGTGCCAGCAGCTTAACTAGCGGCAAAAACATTCAGTACTTC.

J is TRBJ2-7 and V is TRBV19; D might be TRBD2 (5 bases). Trimming cost V 1 base and J 4 bases, with 17 bases left between them. The CDR3 is 16 residues long. The V gene's germline CDR1 is LNHDA and CDR2 SQIVND (reference sequence). The CDR3 nucleotides are TGTGCCAGTAGTATAGGGGTCAGAACTAGTGGGTACGAGCAGTACTTC. Protein product: CASSIGVRTSGYEQYF.

The rearrangement links TRBV12-3 or TRBV12-4 to TRBJ2-2; 9 positions agree with TRBD1. V was clipped by 5 bases and J by 4 bases; unmatched bases: 5. This CDR3 comprises 15 residues. The CDR3 nucleotides are TGTGCCAGCAGTCGGGACAGGGACGGCACCGGGGAGCTGTTTTTT. As protein: CASSRDRDGTGELFF.

This clonotype has a count of ten or more. This rearrangement joins TRBV7-3 to TRBJ2-1; 8 bases line up with TRBD2. The CDR3 totals 17 residues. In germline, CDR1 is SGHTA, CDR2 FQGTGA. Trimming took 2 bases from V and 0 from J; bases not matched to a gene: 6. The CDR3, as DNA: TGTGCCAGCAGCTTAGCGGGAGGTTCGAGCTCCTACAATGAGCAGTTCTTC. It encodes CASSLAGGSSSYNEQFF.

This clonotype was detected many times. This rearrangement joins TRBV3-1 to TRBJ1-6; 8 bases line up with TRBD1. From germline, CDR1 is LGHDT and CDR2 YNNKEL (reference sequence). The CDR3 has 16 amino acids. Trimming at V came to 2 bases and at J to 6 bases, leaving 6 bases not matched to a gene. CDR3 DNA sequence: TGTGCCAGCAGCCAAACCCTTGGACAGGGTAATTCACCCCTCCACTTT. Residues: CASSQTLGQGNSPLHF.

The V call is TRBV12-3 or TRBV12-4, the J call TRBJ2-7; unclear D gene. V lost 6 bases, J lost 3 bases, and 12 bases lay in between. The CDR3 totals 13 residues. The CDR3 DNA sequence: TGTGCCAGCAGCCCCTTTGTGGGCTACGAGCAGTACTTC. Protein sequence: CASSPFVGYEQYF.

The sample holds many counts of this clonotype. The rearrangement joins TRBV27 to TRBJ1-1; D not resolved. The CDR3 contains 13 residues. CDR1 and CDR2 (germline): MNHEY, SMNVEV (reference sequence). V was trimmed by 3 bases and J by 0 bases, leaving 5 bases between them. The chain's CDR3 is CASSLSMNTEAFF. The CDR3 DNA sequence: TGTGCCAGCAGTTTGTCCATGAACACTGAAGCTTTCTTT.

This clonotype was seen many times. The gene calls are TRBV20-1 and TRBJ2-7; the match to TRBD1 covers 12 bases. Germline V gene lookup returns CDR1 DFQATT and CDR2 SNEGSKA (reference sequence). Trimming cost V 6 bases and J 7 bases; bases outside gene matches: 7. The CDR3 is 13 residues long. CDR3 sequence reads: CSAKGQGAREQYF. Written as DNA, the CDR3 is TGCAGTGCAAAGGGACAGGGGGCTAGGGAGCAGTACTTC.

This clonotype came up many times. The rearrangement links TRBV3-2 to TRBJ2-3; TRBD2, the table's D call, lacks a check against the DNA. TRBV3-2 counts as a pseudogene. This CDR3 region has 19 residues. The CDR3 here is CASSPVPGLARELTDTQYF. The CDR3 DNA sequence: TGTGCCAGCAGCCCCGTCCCGGGACTAGCACGGGAGCTCACAGATACGCAGTATTTT.

This clonotype was seen a few times. V gene TRBV5-6 combines with J gene TRBJ2-2; 10 nucleotides align to TRBD1. V dropped 0 bases and J dropped 4; count of bases not matched to a gene: 9. Germline CDR1 reads SGHDT; CDR2 reads YYEEEE. CDR3 length: 18 amino acids. The CDR3 region has the DNA TGTGCCAGCAGCTTGGTGGTATTCGGGACAGGGGCCACCGGGGAGCTGTTTTTT. As protein: CASSLVVFGTGATGELFF.

The rearrangement links TRBV19 to TRBJ1-1, with 9 positions matching TRBD1. Germline trimming cut 1 base from V and 0 bases from J; bases unmatched to any gene: 12. This CDR3 has 19 residues. CDR1 is LNHDA and CDR2 is SQIVND in the germline V gene (reference sequence). The CDR3 is CASSIGTGGVGDMNTEAFF. Here the CDR3 DNA reads TGTGCCAGTAGTATAGGTACAGGGGGCGTGGGAGACATGAACACTGAAGCTTTCTTT.